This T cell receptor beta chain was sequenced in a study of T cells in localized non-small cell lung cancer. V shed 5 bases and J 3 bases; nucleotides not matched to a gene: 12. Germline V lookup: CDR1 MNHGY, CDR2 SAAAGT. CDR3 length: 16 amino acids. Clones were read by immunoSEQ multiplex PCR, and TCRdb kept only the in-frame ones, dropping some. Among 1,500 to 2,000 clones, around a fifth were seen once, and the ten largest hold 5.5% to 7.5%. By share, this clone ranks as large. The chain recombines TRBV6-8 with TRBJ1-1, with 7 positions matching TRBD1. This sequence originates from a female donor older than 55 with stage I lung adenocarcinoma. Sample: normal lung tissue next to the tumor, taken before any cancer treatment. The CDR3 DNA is TGTGCCAGCAGTCGCGCAGGGAGGGGGCGAGACACTGAAGCTTTCTTT. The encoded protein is CASSRAGRGRDTEAFF.